This T cell receptor (beta chain) was found in a study of blood T cell repertoires in COVID-19. Whole-study context: The United States, Italy and Spain provided the acute and convalescent COVID-19 samples. The analysed material was cDNA or gDNA that came from T cells, B-cell-depleted T cells, or PBMCs.

As processed by the authors: Amplification from reference gene primers served as the basis for estimated nucleated cell counts. The repertoire was sequenced with immunoSEQ multiplex PCR; TCRdb's copy has only in-frame clones and lacks some. That table furnishes V, J and clone size, whereas the DNA furnished D and trimming. Among some 68,000 clones listed, roughly nine tenths were seen once. This clone was counted between two and nine times. The V gene's germline CDR1 is GTSNPN and CDR2 SVGIG (reference sequence). V lost 0 bases and J 12 bases, leaving 12 bases between the germline ends. This CDR3 is built from 13 residues.

The source is a man aged 45 to 65 with active COVID-19. The V gene is TRBV30, the J gene TRBJ1-6; tentatively, D is TRBD1 (6 bases). The material sequenced was peripheral blood. Here the CDR3 DNA reads TGTGCCTGGAGTGTACTCGGGGGGCAACCCCTCCACTTT. Translation gives CAWSVLGGQPLHF.